A selection of T cell receptor beta chains follows, all from one sample in a study of blood T cell repertoires in COVID-19. Repertoires were generated with immunoSEQ multiplex PCR, while TCRdb's copy carries only in-frame clones and drops some. The table has about 140,000 clones, 70% to 85% seen once. The sequencing sample was made of PBMCs or T cells enriched from blood (not recorded which). These receptors all stem from a woman younger than 35 who had been exposed to COVID-19. The CDR3 runs from the conserved cysteine through the conserved F or W. The D gene is left open where the match is weak. Clone sizes are given selectively: once, few, many, or a class where the clone is expanded.

CDR3 DNA	CDR3 protein	V gene	J gene	clone size	D gene
TGTGCCAGCAGCCCGCGAGCGGTCCGGGAGACCCAGTACTTC	CASSPRAVRETQYF	TRBV3-1/TRBV3-2	TRBJ2-5	-	-
TGTGCCAGTAGTATAGACGGGGGTATCGGCACCGGGGAGCTGTTTTTT	CASSIDGGIGTGELFF	TRBV19	TRBJ2-2	few	-
TGTGCCTGGAGTCCACAGGGTTACGAGCAGTACTTC	CAWSPQGYEQYF	TRBV30	TRBJ2-7	-	-
TGCGCCAGCAGTGAGTCTCGGGGTTCGAACACCGGGGAGCTGTTTTTT	CASSESRGSNTGELFF	TRBV10-2	TRBJ2-2	-	-
TGTGCCAGCTTCCGTCGACTAGCCGGCTACGAGCAGTACTTC	CASFRRLAGYEQYF	TRBV5-4	TRBJ2-7	-	TRBD2
TGTGCCAGCTCACCACTTCCGGGAACGAACACCGGGGAGCTGTTTTTT	CASSPLPGTNTGELFF	TRBV18	TRBJ2-2	-	-
TGTGCCAGCAGCCGGCCCGGGGGTTCCTACGAGCAGTACTTC	CASSRPGGSYEQYF	TRBV5-8	TRBJ2-7	-	-
TGCGCCAGCAGCCCCCGTGGGGGCGGGAGGGCCCCCGAGCAGTTCTTC	CASSPRGGGRAPEQFF	TRBV5-1	TRBJ2-1	few	TRBD2
TGTGCCAGCAGCTTAGCGGAACGGTCAGGACTAGCGCAAATCTACGAGCAGTACTTC	CASSLAERSGLAQIYEQYF	TRBV7-6	TRBJ2-7	-	TRBD2
TGCGCCAGCAGCTTGGCGACAGGGGGCTCGGACACCGGGGAGCTGTTTTTT	CASSLATGGSDTGELFF	TRBV5-1	TRBJ2-2	few	TRBD1
TGTGCCAGCAGCGTAGCTAGCCACTCCTACAATGAGCAGTTCTTC	CASSVASHSYNEQFF	TRBV9	TRBJ2-1	-	-
TGTGCCAGCACCCGGACTAGCGGGCTGGATGAGCAGTTCTTC	CASTRTSGLDEQFF	TRBV6-1	TRBJ2-1	-	TRBD2
TGCGCCAGCAGCCCATCGACAGGGTTGAAGACCCAGTACTTC	CASSPSTGLKTQYF	TRBV4-3	TRBJ2-5	-	TRBD1
TGTGCCAGCAGTTACGAGACAGGGAACTACGAGCAGTACTTC	CASSYETGNYEQYF	TRBV6-5	TRBJ2-7	-	TRBD1
TGTGCCAGCAGTTCACAAGCCGGGACAGGGGAGGGCTACACCTTC	CASSSQAGTGEGYTF	TRBV6-5	TRBJ1-2	-	TRBD1
TGTGCCAGCAGCTTAGGGAGGAACAATGAGCAGTTCTTC	CASSLGRNNEQFF	TRBV7-2	TRBJ2-1	-	-
TGTGCCAGGCTCCGGGACAGAGCTAACTATGGCTACACCTTC	CARLRDRANYGYTF	TRBV6-7	TRBJ1-2	-	TRBD1
TGTGCCAGCACACAACAGAATATGAGGGATGAGCAGTTCTTC	CASTQQNMRDEQFF	TRBV21-1	TRBJ2-1	-	-
TGTGCCAGTAGTATAGAAGTAAGGGGCCGGCGCAACACTGAAGCTTTCTTT	CASSIEVRGRRNTEAFF	TRBV19	TRBJ1-1	-	-
TGTGCCACCAGTGACCGCGTGCGCGACTCCAATGAGCAGTTCTTC	CATSDRVRDSNEQFF	TRBV24-1	TRBJ2-1	-	-
TGTGCCAGCAGTGACCTTGGGGTTAGCGGCCAAGATACGCAGTATTTT	CASSDLGVSGQDTQYF	TRBV6-1	TRBJ2-3	-	-
TGTGCCAGCAGCTTAATGGACGGGACTAGCGGGATCGATGAGCAGTTCTTC	CASSLMDGTSGIDEQFF	TRBV7-3	TRBJ2-1	-	TRBD2
TGTGCCAGCAGTGCGCAACTAGCGGGCACGAATGAGCAGTTCTTC	CASSAQLAGTNEQFF	TRBV2	TRBJ2-1	-	TRBD2
TGTGCCAGCAGCTTGGCTTGGCTAGCGGGAGGAGATGAGCAGTTCTTC	CASSLAWLAGGDEQFF	TRBV5-8	TRBJ2-1	-	TRBD2